The 21 T cell receptor beta chains below come from one sample, sequenced in a study of blood T cell repertoires in COVID-19 (dated by TCRdb to 2019 to 2021). Library creation used the immunoSEQ multiplex PCR assay. What TCRdb holds here is the immuneACCESS table cut down to in-frame rearrangements. Part of the clones is not present; checked against another copy, under half of the missing clones reflect an unresolved V gene, and the others are unexplained. The sample includes tens of thousands of clones, with roughly 88% observed a single time. The ten largest make up about 4.4% of the sample. What was sequenced was peripheral blood. Receptor source: a man aged 55 to 70 with acute or convalescent COVID-19.

This chain joins TRBV10-3 and TRBJ2-5; tentative D call: TRBD2 (6 bases). V was cut by 10 bases and J by 1 base, with 16 bases left in between. Germline V gene sequence: CDR1 ENHRY, CDR2 SYGVKD. This CDR3 spans 14 amino acids. CDR3 residues: CATADFGGQETQYF. The CDR3 DNA reads as TGTGCCACCGCGGACTTCGGGGGCCAAGAGACCCAGTACTTC.

This clone occurred a few times. The chain is built from TRBV5-4 and TRBJ2-1, with D possibly matching TRBD2 (6 bases). Trimming took off 4 bases at V and 6 bases at J, with 23 bases between the two ends. The CDR3 spans 17 residues. Germline lookup yields CDR1 SGHNT and CDR2 YYREEE (reference sequence). The CDR3 nucleotides read TGTGCCAGCAGCCCATCAATTGGAGGGGCTTCTGGCAATGAGCAGTTCTTC. It is translated as CASSPSIGGASGNEQFF.

The chain couples TRBV5-4 to TRBJ1-6; the D gene is possibly TRBD1 (6 bases). The germline V gene encodes CDR1 SGHNT and CDR2 YYREEE (reference sequence). This CDR3 is 17 amino acids long. Trimming cost V 4 bases and J 6 bases, with 20 bases left between them. CDR3 region: CASSLTRGGAGNSPLHF. CDR3 DNA: TGTGCCAGCAGCCTAACACGGGGGGGCGCGGGTAATTCACCCCTCCACTTT.

This chain uses TRBV7-6 with TRBJ2-5, with no clear D. Germline assignment: CDR1 SGHVS and CDR2 FNYEAQ. Trimming pared 2 bases from V and 2 bases from J, leaving 6 bases between. This CDR3 comprises 13 residues. Here the CDR3 reads CASSLIRQETQYF. The CDR3 bases are TGTGCCAGCAGCTTAATCAGGCAAGAGACCCAGTACTTC.

This clone was seen a handful of times. Written as DNA, the CDR3 is TGTGCCAGCAGTTTAATTAGGGAGTGGAACTATGGCTACACCTTC. It codes for CASSLIREWNYGYTF. V and J are TRBV28 and TRBJ1-2; D is ambiguous. The CDR3 loop spans 15 amino acids. Trimming took off 2 bases at V and 2 bases at J, with 12 bases between the two ends. Germline CDR1 MDHEN, CDR2 SYDVKM.

The rearrangement joins TRBV19 to TRBJ1-4; 7 nucleotides line up with TRBD1. This CDR3 is 15 amino acids long. CDR1 is LNHDA and CDR2 is SQIVND in the germline V gene (reference sequence). The ends lost 4 bases at V and 4 bases at J; junction bases unmatched: 6. Here the CDR3 reads CASSTMDRNNEKLFF. The CDR3 region has the DNA TGTGCCAGTAGTACCATGGACAGGAATAATGAAAAACTGTTTTTT.

The chain uses TRBV7-9 and TRBJ1-4; possibly TRBD1 for D (5 bases). V dropped 4 bases and J dropped 10 bases, with 16 bases sitting between them. This CDR3 spans 14 amino acids. Germline V gene lookup returns CDR1 SEHNR and CDR2 FQNEAQ (reference sequence). In DNA form, the CDR3 reads TGTGCCAGCAGCTCGACGGACCCGGGGGGAAAACTGTTTTTT. Its protein product is CASSSTDPGGKLFF.

V is TRBV29-1 and J is TRBJ2-1; D is perhaps TRBD2 (6 bases). Germline CDR1 reads SQVTM; CDR2 reads ANQGSEA. This CDR3 contains 14 residues. V gave up 7 bases and J gave up 0 bases, with 13 bases separating them. CDR3: CSGLALSSYNEQFF. Written as DNA, the CDR3 is TGCAGCGGCCTAGCGTTGAGCTCCTACAATGAGCAGTTCTTC.

The chain joins TRBV28 to TRBJ2-7; D might be TRBD2 (6 bases). V was clipped by 11 bases and J by 6 bases, with 23 bases between them. Germline V lookup: CDR1 MDHEN, CDR2 SYDVKM. The CDR3 spans 14 residues. CDR3 bases: TGTGCCTCTATCCCGGGACGCAACGGGGGCGAGCAGTACTTC. Translated: CASIPGRNGGEQYF. Full variable domain (remainder filled in from reference TRBV28 and TRBJ2-7): DVKVTQSSRYLVKRTGEKVFLECVQDMDHENMFWYRQDPGLGLRLIYFSYDVKMKEKGDIPEGYSVSREKKERFSLILESASTNQTSMYLCASIPGRNGGEQYFGPGTRLTVT.

J is TRBJ1-5 and V is TRBV6-6; weak D call: TRBD1 (6 bases). Germline CDR1 and CDR2: MNHNY and SVGAGI (reference sequence). Trimming removed 7 bases from V and 2 bases from J, with 15 bases in between. This CDR3 is built from 15 residues. CDR3 nucleotides: TGTGCCAGCATCTTACAGGGCGGCGGCAATCAGCCCCAGCATTTT. Protein sequence: CASILQGGGNQPQHF.

V gene TRBV7-9 combines with J gene TRBJ2-1, with 8 bases that match TRBD2. The length of the CDR3 is 14 residues. Germline CDR1 is SEHNR and CDR2 is FQNEAQ (reference sequence). V gave up 7 bases and J gave up 9 bases; unmatched junction bases: 11. CDR3 nucleotides: TGTGCCAGCAATCGGGGGGGAGCGGGAGCTGAGCAGTTCTTC. Translated, it gives CASNRGGAGAEQFF.

This clone turned up a few times. The chain couples TRBV7-9 to TRBJ2-3; 12 bases fit TRBD2. The V segment lost 5 bases and the J segment 0 bases; nucleotides outside the gene matches: 6. This CDR3 region has 17 residues. Germline-derived CDR1 and CDR2 are SEHNR and FQNEAQ (reference sequence). In DNA form, the CDR3 reads TGTGCCAGCAGCGGACCCGGGACTAGCGGGAGCACAGATACGCAGTATTTT. It translates to CASSGPGTSGSTDTQYF.

The chain employs TRBV5-1 and TRBJ2-1; 7 bases align to TRBD2. The CDR3 runs 13 residues. The trim removed 6 bases at V and 4 bases at J, leaving 4 bases unmatched. Germline V gives CDR1 SGHRS, CDR2 YFSETQ. CDR3 residues: CASKAGDYNEQFF. Written as DNA, the CDR3 is TGCGCCAGCAAGGCGGGGGATTACAATGAGCAGTTCTTC.

This clone appeared once. The CDR3 is CASRGSGRGGNEQFF. The CDR3 DNA reads TGTGCCAGCAGGGGTAGCGGGAGGGGGGGAAATGAGCAGTTCTTC. J is TRBJ2-1 and V is TRBV2, with 11 bases identical to TRBD2. The CDR3 covers 15 residues. V shed 6 bases and J 7 bases; nucleotides not matched to a gene: 8. Per germline, CDR1 SNHLY and CDR2 FYNNEI.

The chain employs TRBV2 and TRBJ2-1, with D perhaps matching TRBD1 (6 bases). The CDR3 totals 12 residues. V gave up 3 bases and J gave up 9 bases, with 9 bases separating them. The V gene's germline CDR1 is SNHLY and CDR2 FYNNEI. The chain's CDR3 is CASSEGAGEQFF. The CDR3 DNA follows: TGTGCCAGCAGTGAGGGGGCGGGTGAGCAGTTCTTC.

V gene TRBV7-7 combines with J gene TRBJ2-1; a possible D gene is TRBD1 (6 bases). Trimming left V 1 base short and J 2 bases short, with 6 bases between. CDR3 length: 14 amino acids. From germline, CDR1 is SSHAT and CDR2 FNYEAQ (reference sequence). The CDR3 nucleotides read TGTGCCAGCAGCTTAGGGACAGCCTACAATGAGCAGTTCTTC. Translated: CASSLGTAYNEQFF.

This chain joins TRBV28 and TRBJ2-2; TRBD1 aligns across 8 bases. Germline V gene sequence: CDR1 MDHEN, CDR2 SYDVKM. The CDR3 is 16 amino acids. V dropped 2 bases and J dropped 4; count of bases not matched to a gene: 6. CDR3 bases: TGTGCCAGCAGTTTACCGCCGACAGGGGCCACCGGGGAGCTGTTTTTT. This translates into CASSLPPTGATGELFF.

The gene calls are TRBV6-1 and TRBJ2-6; the match to TRBD1 covers 10 bases. The ends lost 4 bases at V and 0 bases at J; junction bases unmatched: 3. CDR3 size: 17 residues. From germline, CDR1 is MNHNS and CDR2 SASEGT. CDR3 sequence (DNA): TGTGCCAGCAGTGGGGACAGGGGTTACTCTGGGGCCAACGTCCTGACTTTC. This encodes CASSGDRGYSGANVLTF.

This chain joins TRBV6-5 and TRBJ1-2; unclear D gene. V lost 2 bases and J 7 bases, leaving 14 bases between the germline ends. CDR3 length: 14 residues. The germline gives CDR1 MNHEY, CDR2 SVGAGI. This CDR3 is CASSYDRRVGGYTF. In DNA form, the CDR3 reads TGTGCCAGCAGTTACGATCGGAGGGTGGGTGGCTACACCTTC.

This clone was detected a few times. The rearrangement links TRBV6-5 to TRBJ2-2; 7 nucleotides agree with TRBD2. J was trimmed by 6 bases and V by 5 bases; bases with no gene match: 6. The germline CDR1 and CDR2 sequences are MNHEY and SVGAGI. The CDR3 is 14 residues long. In DNA form, the CDR3 reads TGTGCCAGCAGTCCCCCCGGGGGGTCCGGGGAGCTGTTTTTT. Its protein is CASSPPGGSGELFF.

The sample holds a few counts of this clone. The genes are TRBV18 and TRBJ1-2, with TRBD1 as a possible D gene (5 bases). Deletions cut 2 bases from V and 4 bases from J, with 14 bases between. The CDR3 is made up of 15 amino acids. Germline CDR1 is KGHSH and CDR2 is LQKENI. CDR3 nucleotide sequence: TGTGCCAGCTCACCATTAATTACAGGCCTCTATGGCTACACCTTC. Translation: CASSPLITGLYGYTF.